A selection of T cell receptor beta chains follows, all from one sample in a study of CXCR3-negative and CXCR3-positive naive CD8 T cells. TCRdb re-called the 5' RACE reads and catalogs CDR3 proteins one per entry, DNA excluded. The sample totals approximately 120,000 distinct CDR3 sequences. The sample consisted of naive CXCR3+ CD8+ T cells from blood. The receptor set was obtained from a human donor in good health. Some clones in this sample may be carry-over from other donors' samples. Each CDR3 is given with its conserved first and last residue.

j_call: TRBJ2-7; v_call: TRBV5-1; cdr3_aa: CASSSKGQRTSYEQYF
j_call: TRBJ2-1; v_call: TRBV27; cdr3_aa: CASSPLGLGNEQFF
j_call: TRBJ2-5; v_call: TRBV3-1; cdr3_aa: CASSQTSQETQYF
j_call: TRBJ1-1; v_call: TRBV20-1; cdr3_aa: CSARNVGLEAFF
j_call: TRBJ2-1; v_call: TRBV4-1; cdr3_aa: CASSQDRSWTSGSSDEQFF
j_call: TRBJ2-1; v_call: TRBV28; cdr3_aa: CASRHNRDNEQFF
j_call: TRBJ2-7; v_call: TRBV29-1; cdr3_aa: CSVGQGVGYEQYF
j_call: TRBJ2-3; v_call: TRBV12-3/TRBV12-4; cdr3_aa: CASSPPPETGRTDTQYF
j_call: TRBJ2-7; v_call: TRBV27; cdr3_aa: CASSPIRDITHEQYF
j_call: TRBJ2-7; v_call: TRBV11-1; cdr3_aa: CASSPDVTYEQYF
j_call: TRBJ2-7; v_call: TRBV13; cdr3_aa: CASSLVVRAGGSYEQYF
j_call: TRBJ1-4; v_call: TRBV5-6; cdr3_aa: CASSFSVVRELFF
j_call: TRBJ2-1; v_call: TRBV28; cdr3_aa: CASRGTGALSSYNEQFF
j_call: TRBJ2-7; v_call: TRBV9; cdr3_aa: CAGSWVGGINKQYF
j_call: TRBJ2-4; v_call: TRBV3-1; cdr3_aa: CASSQRTIQYF
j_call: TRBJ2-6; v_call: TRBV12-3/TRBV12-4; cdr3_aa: CASSTGSGANVLTF
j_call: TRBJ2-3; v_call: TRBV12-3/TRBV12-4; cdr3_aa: CASSEPGGSGTDTQYF
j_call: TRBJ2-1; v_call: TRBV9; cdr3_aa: CASSGGDSQINEQFF
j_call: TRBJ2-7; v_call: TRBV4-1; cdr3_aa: CASSQDHAGTDSYEQYF
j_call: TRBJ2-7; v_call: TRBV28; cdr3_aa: CASSFRQDPYEQYF
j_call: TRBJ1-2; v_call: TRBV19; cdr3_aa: CASSVGTPPNYGYTF
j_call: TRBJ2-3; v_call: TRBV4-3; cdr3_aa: CASSQPSSGGAGTDTQYF
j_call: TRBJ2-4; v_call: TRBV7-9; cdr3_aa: CASLSSPAGGPGNIQYF
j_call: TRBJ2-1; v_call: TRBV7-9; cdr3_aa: CARGSGSGQFF
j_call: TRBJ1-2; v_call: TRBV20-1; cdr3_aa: CSARVVVTGAYGYTF
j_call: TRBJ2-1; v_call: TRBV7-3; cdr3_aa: CASSLTGVAQDWYNEQFF
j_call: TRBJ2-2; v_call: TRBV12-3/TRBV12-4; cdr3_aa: CASSFYSGGRPNTGELFF
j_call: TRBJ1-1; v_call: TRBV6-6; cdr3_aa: CASSTGGAATEVFF
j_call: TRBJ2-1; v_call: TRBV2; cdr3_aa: CASSERLADEQFF
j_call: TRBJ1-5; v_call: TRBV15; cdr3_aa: CATSNTGIGGNQPQHF
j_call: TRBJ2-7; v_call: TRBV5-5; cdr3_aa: CASSFPGMYEQYF